This T cell receptor (beta chain) comes out of a study of tumor-infiltrating lymphocytes in primary liver carcinoma. Study results and limitations: Relative to blood, tumors carried a significantly larger fraction of the repertoire in their top 250 clones (p = 0.039).

This clonotype has more than one count but fewer than ten. Its antigen is unidentified. A much larger clone lies one base from this, so it may be a read error. Unsorted whole blood supplied the RNA, and germline DNA was extracted too. Using a constant-region primer together with ProtoScript II reverse transcriptase, TCR beta cDNA was made from 500 to 650 ng of total RNA. The TCR beta library was amplified through three nested multiplex PCR rounds in a modified ARM-PCR procedure. TCRdb re-derived calls from the multiplex PCR reads in MiXCR, one entry per CDR3 protein. The data hold roughly 330,000 distinct CDR3 sequences, with about 61% observed a single time. The TCR comes from a middle-aged man with primary liver carcinoma and hepatitis B virus infection. The source material was peripheral blood.

The CDR3 is CASRWRSLASYEQYF. CDR3 nucleotides: TGTGCCAGCAGATGGAGGAGTCTAGCGAGCTACGAGCAGTACTTC. V and J are TRBV11-2 and TRBJ2-7, with a weak D call TRBD2 (6 bases). Deletions cut 6 bases from V and 3 bases from J, with 18 bases between. Looked up from germline, CDR1 is SGHAT and CDR2 is FQNNGV. CDR3 size: 15 residues.